Listed here is a single T cell receptor beta chain. Its antigen is currently unknown. Profiling relied on immunoSEQ multiplex PCR, and the TCRdb table lists in-frame clones only, not all of them. The table shows 440,000 or so clones, with roughly 88% occurring only once. The record originates from a study of Ad26.COV2.S vaccination and SARS-CoV-2 variants. Study-level points and caveats: Vaccinees reportedly had broad spike-specific CD8+ and CD4+ T cell responses. For non-spike TCRs, breadth in vaccine recipients resembled that in placebo recipients.

Treatment in this sample: some 20 received Ad26.COV2.S at low or high dose, single or two shots; 5 received placebo; per-sample allocation not given. Day 63 after the first vaccine or placebo injection was the time point for sampling. This CDR3 contains 17 residues. Germline loops: CDR1 SGHTA, CDR2 FQGTGA. J gave up 7 bases and V 1 base, and 8 bases lay outside the gene matches. The source was peripheral blood, collected in a trial of Ad26.COV2.S vaccine versus placebo. This receptor was identified in a person aged 18-65 years who received the Ad26.COV2.S COVID-19 vaccine or a placebo. This sequence joins TRBV7-3 and TRBJ2-1; the match to TRBD1 covers 12 bases. The CDR3 loop is CASSLIGGTGGLNEQFF. The CDR3 DNA follows: TGTGCCAGCAGCTTAATAGGTGGGACAGGGGGCTTGAATGAGCAGTTCTTC.